One sample yielded the 28 T cell receptor beta chains listed below, sequenced in a study of T and B cells in COVID-19 patients. TRB rearrangements were amplified by multiplex PCR with BIOMED2 TRB-A/B primers. A single record per CDR3 protein comes from TCRdb applying MiXCR to the multiplex PCR reads. The sample has 20,000 to 25,000 distinct CDR3 sequences; about 31% are singletons. Blood genomic DNA input for TRB amplification was about 240-500 ng. Specimen: blood. The receptors here all came from a human donor who had recovered from COVID-19.

This clonotype was picked up many times. In nucleotides, the CDR3 is TGTGCCAGCGAGCGGGGAGGGACTCGCAATGAGCAGTTCTTC. Translated, it gives CASERGGTRNEQFF. The V gene is TRBV5-5, the J gene TRBJ2-1, with 7 bases fitting TRBD2. This CDR3 has 14 residues. Germline loops: CDR1 SGHKS, CDR2 YYEKEE (reference sequence). With 7 bases clipped from V and 6 bases from J, the junction kept 10 bases outside the gene matches.

The V and J genes are TRBV19 and TRBJ2-1, with 11 bases matching TRBD2. Trimming cost V 7 bases and J 9 bases; bases outside gene matches: 8. Germline lookup yields CDR1 LNHDA and CDR2 SQIVND (reference sequence). This CDR3 has 14 amino acids. The CDR3 coding sequence is TGTGCCAGTACTACAGCGCTAGCGGGGGGTGAGCAGTTCTTC. This translates into CASTTALAGGEQFF.

This clonotype occurred a few times. The chain links TRBV6-5 to TRBJ1-1; D ambiguous. The CDR3 has 15 residues. Germline CDR1 is MNHEY and CDR2 is SVGAGI. The ends were cut back, 5 bases at V and 1 base at J, with 14 bases in the middle. The CDR3 spells CASSELGSRNTEAFF. CDR3 nucleotide sequence: TGTGCCAGCAGTGAATTGGGCAGCCGGAACACTGAAGCTTTCTTT.

This clonotype came up many times. The chain is built from TRBV30 and TRBJ2-5; the D is unclear. Germline CDR1 is GTSNPN and CDR2 is SVGIG (reference sequence). V lost 0 bases to trimming and J lost 10 bases, with 18 bases between them. The CDR3 is 14 amino acids. CDR3 in amino acids: CAWSVRRFHEDQYF. The CDR3 bases are TGTGCCTGGAGTGTACGGCGGTTCCACGAAGACCAGTACTTC.

This chain uses TRBV19 with TRBJ2-2, with D unclear. Germline CDR1 reads LNHDA; CDR2 reads SQIVND (reference sequence). This CDR3 contains 16 residues. The V gene lost 5 bases and the J gene lost 2 bases, with 15 bases spanning the gap. The CDR3 DNA reads as TGTGCCAGTAGTCAAAACGGATACCCAAACACCGGGGAGCTGTTTTTT. This encodes CASSQNGYPNTGELFF. Looking up the rest from reference TRBV19 and TRBJ2-2 gives the full variable domain: DGGITQSPKYLFRKEGQNVTLSCEQNLNHDAMYWYRQDPGQGLRLIYYSQIVNDFQKGDIAEGYSVSREKKESFPLTVTSAQKNPTAFYLCASSQNGYPNTGELFFGEGSRLTVL.

The chain recombines TRBV5-1 with TRBJ2-7, with D possibly being TRBD2 (6 bases). The CDR3 extends over 15 amino acids. V was pared by 4 bases and J by 0 bases, with 14 bases between. CDR1 is SGHRS and CDR2 is YFSETQ in the germline V gene. The CDR3 spells CASSPGVLSSYEQYF. CDR3 DNA: TGCGCCAGCAGCCCGGGAGTATTGAGCTCCTACGAGCAGTACTTC.

The genes are TRBV15 and TRBJ1-1; 7 bases map to TRBD1. CDR1 LNHNV and CDR2 YYDKDF come from the germline V gene (reference sequence). V was pared by 2 bases and J by 4 bases, with 7 bases of the junction left unmatched. This CDR3 is built from 15 residues. CDR3 nucleotides: TGTGCCACCAGCAGAATCACAGGGGTTGGCACTGAAGCTTTCTTT. Translation gives CATSRITGVGTEAFF.

The genes are TRBV11-3 and TRBJ1-6; D is perhaps TRBD1 (5 bases). V was shortened by 4 bases and J by 7 bases, with 8 bases between the two germline ends. CDR1 SGHNT and CDR2 YENEEA come from the germline V gene. The CDR3 loop spans 13 amino acids. The CDR3 region has the DNA TGTGCCAGCAGCTGGGACGGCAATTCACCCCTCCACTTT. Translated, it gives CASSWDGNSPLHF.

This clonotype was detected many times. The chain joins TRBV30 to TRBJ2-2, with D possibly TRBD1 on 6 matching bases. V lost 5 bases and J 6 bases, leaving 16 bases between the germline ends. Per germline, CDR1 GTSNPN and CDR2 SVGIG (reference sequence). The CDR3 runs 14 residues. The CDR3 DNA follows: TGTGCCTGGGAAACAGGGAGAGGACCCGGGGAGCTGTTTTTT. Translation gives CAWETGRGPGELFF.

This clonotype was recorded once. The V call is TRBV20-1, the J call TRBJ2-1, with TRBD2 matching over 8 bases. The germline V gene has CDR1 DFQATT and CDR2 SNEGSKA (reference sequence). V lost 0 bases to trimming and J lost 6 bases; unmatched junction nucleotides: 7. The CDR3 is 15 residues long. CDR3 nucleotides: TGCAGTGCTAGAGAACCCTCGCGGGGGGCCAATGAGCAGTTCTTC. It translates to CSAREPSRGANEQFF.

Concerning this clonotype: A much larger clone lies one base from this, so it may be a read error. The gene calls are TRBV5-4 and TRBJ2-1; 8 bases map to TRBD1. Germline trimming cut 1 base from V and 6 bases from J; bases unmatched to any gene: 3. CDR1 SGHNT and CDR2 YYREEE come from the germline V gene (reference sequence). The CDR3 consists of 14 residues. CDR3 sequence (DNA): TGTGCCAGCAGCTTGCTGGGACAGGTCAATGAGCAGTTCTTC. Protein product: CASSLLGQVNEQFF.

The chain recombines TRBV7-6 with TRBJ1-1, with D hard to call. V gave up 3 bases and J gave up 0 bases, with 11 bases separating them. The CDR3 loop spans 15 amino acids. Germline V gene data show CDR1 as SGHVS and CDR2 as FNYEAQ. This CDR3 is CASSFNKAVNTEAFF. The DNA of the CDR3 is TGTGCCAGCAGCTTCAATAAAGCGGTGAACACTGAAGCTTTCTTT.

This clonotype has more than one count but fewer than ten. This chain connects TRBV15 to TRBJ1-5; unclear D gene. This CDR3 comprises 15 residues. Per the germline V gene, CDR1 is LNHNV and CDR2 is YYDKDF (reference sequence). Trimming removed 0 bases at V and 2 bases at J, with 8 bases between. For the CDR3, the DNA is TGTGCCACCAGCAGAGATCACATAGGCAATCAGCCCCAGCATTTT. Its protein product is CATSRDHIGNQPQHF.

This chain uses TRBV6-5 with TRBJ1-3, with 7 nucleotides matching TRBD1. From germline, CDR1 is MNHEY and CDR2 SVGAGI. This CDR3 region has 14 residues. Trimming cost V 6 bases and J 4 bases; bases outside gene matches: 6. This chain's CDR3 is CASRPGQAGNTIYF. As DNA, the CDR3 is TGTGCCAGCAGACCCGGACAGGCAGGAAACACCATATATTTT.

This clonotype has more than one count but fewer than ten. V is TRBV12-3 or TRBV12-4 and J is TRBJ2-7; TRBD2 is a possible D gene (5 bases). V was trimmed by 3 bases and J by 2 bases, leaving 8 bases between them. The CDR3 consists of 13 residues. CDR3 residues: CASSLGEPYEQYF. The CDR3 region has the DNA TGTGCCAGCAGTTTGGGAGAACCCTACGAGCAGTACTTC.

This clonotype has only a few counts. The genes are TRBV28 and TRBJ1-2; D is unresolved. Germline assignment: CDR1 MDHEN and CDR2 SYDVKM. The V and J ends lost 6 bases and 4 bases respectively, with 6 bases between them. The CDR3 length is 11 residues. The CDR3 loop reads CASRPSYGYTF. The CDR3 DNA follows: TGTGCCAGCAGGCCGAGCTATGGCTACACCTTC.

The genes are TRBV12-3 or TRBV12-4 and TRBJ1-3, with a tentative D call TRBD1 (5 bases). This CDR3 has 16 amino acids. V lost 10 bases and J 0 bases, leaving 19 bases between the germline ends. CDR3 bases: TGTGCCACCCCCCCCCCAGGGCCCGTCTCTGGAAACACCATATATTTT. Protein sequence: CATPPPGPVSGNTIYF.

The chain uses TRBV30 and TRBJ1-1; maybe TRBD1 (5 bases). Trimming shortened V by 1 base and J by 7 bases, and 10 bases separated the two germline ends. Germline CDR1 reads GTSNPN; CDR2 reads SVGIG (reference sequence). The CDR3 has 12 residues. CDR3 sequence: CAWSARGDEAFF. Here the CDR3 DNA reads TGTGCCTGGAGTGCTAGGGGTGATGAAGCTTTCTTT.

By share, this clonotype ranks as medium-sized. V gene TRBV29-1 combines with J gene TRBJ2-2; TRBD2 agrees at 7 bases. Per germline, CDR1 SQVTM and CDR2 ANQGSEA. There are 12 residues in the CDR3. Trimming cost V 4 bases and J 5 bases; bases outside gene matches: 1. CDR3 region: CSVGGGTGELFF. DNA for the CDR3: TGCAGCGTTGGGGGGGGAACCGGGGAGCTGTTTTTT.

In this sample, this clonotype turned up a few times. V and J are TRBV6-5 and TRBJ1-2, with D unresolved. The CDR3 extends over 13 amino acids. V was pared by 5 bases and J by 3 bases, with 10 bases between. Germline V lookup: CDR1 MNHEY, CDR2 SVGAGI. CDR3 amino acids: CASSEAADYGYTF. The CDR3, as DNA: TGTGCCAGCAGTGAAGCGGCGGACTATGGCTACACCTTC.

The chain joins TRBV6-4 to TRBJ2-1; D unclear. CDR3 length: 15 residues. Trimming shortened V by 4 bases and J by 0 bases, and 10 bases separated the two germline ends. Germline loops: CDR1 MRHNA, CDR2 SNTAGT. CDR3 residues: CASSVDTNSYNEQFF. CDR3 in DNA: TGTGCCAGCAGTGTAGACACTAACTCCTACAATGAGCAGTTCTTC.

The chain recombines TRBV11-3 with TRBJ1-4; D not certain. CDR1 and CDR2 from the germline V gene are SGHNT and YENEEA. The CDR3 is 14 amino acids. Trimming stripped 6 bases from V and 3 bases from J, with 11 bases between. In nucleotides, the CDR3 is TGTGCCAGCAGGCCGGACGGCCCTAATGAAAAACTGTTTTTT. The encoded protein is CASRPDGPNEKLFF. The full variable domain, rest sourced from reference TRBV11-3 and TRBJ1-4, is EAGVVQSPRYKIIEKKQPVAFWCNPISGHNTLYWYLQNLGQGPELLIRYENEEAVDDSQLPKDRFSAERLKGVDSTLKIQPAELGDSAVYLCASRPDGPNEKLFFGSGTQLSVL.

The CDR3 sequence: CASSESNLVEAFF. The CDR3, as DNA: TGCGCCAGCAGTGAGTCGAATTTGGTTGAAGCTTTCTTT. The V and J genes are TRBV10-1 and TRBJ1-1; D is unclear. The length of the CDR3 is 13 residues. Trimming cost V 0 bases and J 7 bases, with 9 bases left between them. Germline-derived CDR1 and CDR2 are WNHNN and SYGVQD (reference sequence).

This clonotype showed up just a few times. The chain links TRBV19 to TRBJ1-1; 7 bases line up with TRBD1. Trimming at V came to 1 base and at J to 5 bases, leaving 4 bases not matched to a gene. CDR1 is LNHDA, CDR2 SQIVND, per germline (reference sequence). This CDR3 is built from 14 residues. CDR3: CASSIGDRKTEAFF. The CDR3 region has the DNA TGTGCCAGTAGTATAGGGGACAGAAAAACTGAAGCTTTCTTT.

This clonotype was seen more than once but under ten times. The V call is TRBV5-1, the J call TRBJ2-3; D remains unclear. This CDR3 is 15 amino acids long. Trimming shortened V by 1 base and J by 5 bases, and 14 bases separated the two germline ends. Germline CDR1 reads SGHRS; CDR2 reads YFSETQ. CDR3 amino acids: CASSLNRGAEDTQYF. CDR3 DNA sequence: TGCGCCAGCAGCTTGAACAGAGGCGCGGAAGATACGCAGTATTTT. The whole variable domain, filled in from reference TRBV5-1 and TRBJ2-3, reads KAGVTQTPRYLIKTRGQQVTLSCSPISGHRSVSWYQQTPGQGLQFLFEYFSETQRNKGNFPGRFSGRQFSNSRSEMNVSTLELGDSALYLCASSLNRGAEDTQYFGPGTRLTVL.

The chain employs TRBV5-1 and TRBJ2-5; the D gene is possibly TRBD1 (5 bases). The V and J ends lost 3 bases and 2 bases respectively, with 11 bases between them. The CDR3 sequence is 14 residues long. The germline V gene has CDR1 SGHRS and CDR2 YFSETQ. In DNA, the CDR3 is TGCGCCAGCAGCTCATCAGGGATGCAAGAGACCCAGTACTTC. Its protein product is CASSSSGMQETQYF.

The chain employs TRBV5-4 and TRBJ2-5, with D possibly being TRBD1 (5 bases). Germline loops: CDR1 SGHNT, CDR2 YYREEE (reference sequence). The CDR3 is 11 residues long. The germline V and J ends were trimmed by 7 bases and 1 base, with 5 bases remaining between them. The CDR3, as DNA: TGTGCCAGCGGGGCCCAAGAGACCCAGTACTTC. Amino acid sequence: CASGAQETQYF.

V usage is TRBV18 and J usage is TRBJ2-7; TRBD1 matches 8 bases. V lost 6 bases to trimming and J lost 3 bases; unmatched junction nucleotides: 7. Germline-derived CDR1 and CDR2 are KGHSH and LQKENI. CDR3 length: 14 residues. The chain's CDR3 is CASSRGTGFYEQYF. The CDR3 nucleotides read TGTGCCAGCTCCCGCGGGACAGGATTCTACGAGCAGTACTTC.